This TCR beta chain was identified during a study of response to subunit inactivated influenza vaccine listed by TCRdb under 2018. A note on the overall study: The study used deep quantitative T cell receptor repertoire profiling to track responses to a trivalent subunit inactivated influenza vaccine. Beyond this particular receptor, the publication reports: It was suggested by the authors that each seasonal influenza vaccination may recruit only a limited number of new T cells.

This clonotype was found a few times. No antigen is known for it. Per-nucleotide qualities are absent, and no much larger clonotype sits a single base away. The time point label, as the study defines it: 45 days after influenza vaccine administration. The library relied on RT-PCR. This sample was sequenced with an Illumina HiSeq 2500. TCRdb reanalyzed the raw reads on its own, using fastp at Q25 for trimming and MiXCR for clone calling, and kept in-frame beta chains. Each record represents a unique CDR3 protein, reported with the most common genes and DNA among its rows. In all, the sample holds hundreds of thousands of distinct CDR3 sequences, and approximately 9.9% of those were seen once. The leading ten clones occupy roughly 12% of the sample. From the cysteine up to the phenylalanine, the CDR3 has a length of 15 residues. The kept DNA is CDR3 alone, 45 bases in frame from the first base. The junction shows trimming of 1 base on V and 3 bases on J, plus 12 bases between the germline ends. As encoded in the germline V gene, CDR1 is SGHVS while CDR2 is FNYEAQ.

Sample: PBMCs from blood, taken more than 35 days after vaccination. Recombination joined TRBV7-6 with TRBJ1-2; perhaps TRBD1 is the D gene, with 5 bases matching. The TCR comes from a man aged 50 to 60 who received an inactivated influenza vaccine. Donor details come from another sample of the same person, matched by shared clones. The encoded CDR3 is CASSLEGEVYYGYTF. The nucleotide sequence is given as TGTGCCAGCAGCTTAGAAGGGGAGGTCTACTATGGCTACACCTTC. The full variable domain, completed from the reference TRBV7-6 and TRBJ1-2 proteins outside the CDR3, reads GAGVSQSPRYKVTKRGQDVALRCDPISGHVSLYWYRQALGQGPEFLTYFNYEAQQDKSGLPNDRFSAERPEGSISTLTIQRTEQRDSAMYRCASSLEGEVYYGYTFGSGTRLTVV.